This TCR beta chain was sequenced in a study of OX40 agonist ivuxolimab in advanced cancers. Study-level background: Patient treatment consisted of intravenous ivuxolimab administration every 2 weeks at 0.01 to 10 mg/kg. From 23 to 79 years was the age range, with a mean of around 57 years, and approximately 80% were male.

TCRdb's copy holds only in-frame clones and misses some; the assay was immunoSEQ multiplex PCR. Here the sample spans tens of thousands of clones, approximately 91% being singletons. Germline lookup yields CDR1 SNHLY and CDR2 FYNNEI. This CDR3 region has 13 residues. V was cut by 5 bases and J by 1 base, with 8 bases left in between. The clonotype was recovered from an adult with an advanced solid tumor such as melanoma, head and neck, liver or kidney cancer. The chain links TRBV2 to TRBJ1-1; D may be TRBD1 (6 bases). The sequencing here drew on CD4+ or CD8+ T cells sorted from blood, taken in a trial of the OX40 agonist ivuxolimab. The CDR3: CASSTQGNTEAFF. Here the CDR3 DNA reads TGTGCCAGCAGTACACAGGGGAACACTGAAGCTTTCTTT.